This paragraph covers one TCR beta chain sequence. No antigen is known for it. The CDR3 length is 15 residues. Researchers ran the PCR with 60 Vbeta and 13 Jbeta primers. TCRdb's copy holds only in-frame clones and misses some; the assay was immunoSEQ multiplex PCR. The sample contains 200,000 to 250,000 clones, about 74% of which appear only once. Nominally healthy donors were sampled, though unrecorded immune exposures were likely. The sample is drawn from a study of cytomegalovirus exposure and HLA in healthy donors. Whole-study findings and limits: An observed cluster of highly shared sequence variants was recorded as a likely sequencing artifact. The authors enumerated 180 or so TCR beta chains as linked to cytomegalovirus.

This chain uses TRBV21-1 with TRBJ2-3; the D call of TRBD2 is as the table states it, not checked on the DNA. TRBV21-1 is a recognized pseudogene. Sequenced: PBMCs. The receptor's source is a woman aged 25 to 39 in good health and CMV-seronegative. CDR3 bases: TGTGCCAGCAGTCGGAGGACTAAAAGCACAGATACGCAGTATTTT. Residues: CASSRRTKSTDTQYF.